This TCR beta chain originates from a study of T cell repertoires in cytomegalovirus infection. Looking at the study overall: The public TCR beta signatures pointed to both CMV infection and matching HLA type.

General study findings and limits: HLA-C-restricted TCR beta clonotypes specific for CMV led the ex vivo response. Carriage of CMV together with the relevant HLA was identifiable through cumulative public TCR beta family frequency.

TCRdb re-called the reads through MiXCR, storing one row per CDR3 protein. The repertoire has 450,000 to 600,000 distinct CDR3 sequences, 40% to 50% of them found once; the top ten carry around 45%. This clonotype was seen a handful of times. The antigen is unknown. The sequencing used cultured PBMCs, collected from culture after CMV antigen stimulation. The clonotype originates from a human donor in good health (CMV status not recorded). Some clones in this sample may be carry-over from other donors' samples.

CDR3 sequence: CASSLGTADYEAFF. The CDR3, as DNA: TGTGCCAGCAGCTTAGGGACAGCTGATTATGAAGCTTTCTTT. The V call is TRBV7-2, the J call TRBJ1-1; D is possibly TRBD1 (6 bases). The germline V and J ends were trimmed by 1 base and 7 bases, with 13 bases remaining between them. Germline V gene sequence: CDR1 SGHTA, CDR2 FQGNSA. The CDR3 is made up of 14 amino acids.